This entry lists 26 T cell receptor beta chains sequenced from one sample in a study of blood T cell repertoires in COVID-19. Profiling relied on immunoSEQ multiplex PCR, and the TCRdb table lists in-frame clones only, not all of them. Counted here are 200,000 or so clones, 80% to 85% occurring once; the ten biggest clones make up under 5.5%. Sequencing used peripheral blood. The receptors were sampled from a woman in her 30s with acute or convalescent COVID-19.

V is TRBV4-2 and J is TRBJ1-1; D is perhaps TRBD1 (6 bases). V dropped 3 bases and J dropped 4 bases, with 9 bases sitting between them. The CDR3 covers 13 residues. CDR1 LGHNA and CDR2 YNFKEQ come from the germline V gene. The CDR3 DNA follows: TGTGCCAGCAGCCAGGGACAATTCACTGAAGCTTTCTTT. Its protein is CASSQGQFTEAFF.

The V and J genes are TRBV5-5 and TRBJ1-2, with TRBD1 matching over 7 bases. This CDR3 is 17 amino acids long. The J segment lost 2 bases and the V segment lost 3 bases, leaving 13 bases of the junction unmatched. Germline loops: CDR1 SGHKS, CDR2 YYEKEE (reference sequence). The CDR3 reads CASSSRTFGQANYGYTF. CDR3 DNA: TGTGCCAGCAGCTCCCGAACCTTCGGACAGGCCAACTATGGCTACACCTTC.

This clone was seen once. This rearrangement joins TRBV7-9 to TRBJ2-7; a weak D match, TRBD1 (6 bases). Germline V gene sequence: CDR1 SEHNR, CDR2 FQNEAQ (reference sequence). The CDR3 is 11 amino acids. Trimming removed 6 bases at V and 9 bases at J, with 12 bases between. The CDR3 nucleotides read TGTGCCAGCAGTTCAGACAGGTGGCAGTACTTC. As protein: CASSSDRWQYF.

V and J are TRBV6-6 and TRBJ1-5; D not certain. The CDR3 has 14 amino acids. Germline-derived CDR1 and CDR2 are MNHNY and SVGAGI (reference sequence). V was cut by 0 bases and J by 9 bases, with 12 bases left in between. In nucleotides, the CDR3 is TGTGCCAGCAGTTACTCCGTCGGAGGACGGCCCCAGCATTTT. Its translation: CASSYSVGGRPQHF.

The chain has TRBV12-3 or TRBV12-4 and TRBJ1-1; D is unresolved. The V gene lost 1 base and the J gene lost 7 bases, with 4 bases spanning the gap. The CDR3 sequence is 11 residues long. The CDR3 spells CASSLGVEAFF. CDR3 bases: TGTGCCAGCAGTTTAGGAGTTGAAGCTTTCTTT.

Worth noting for this clone: At one end the junction does not follow the germline gene, possibly because of a read error. This sample also contains other DNA sequences that code for the same CDR3. The J gene is TRBJ2-3, the V gene TRBV12-3 or TRBV12-4; D is perhaps TRBD1 or TRBD2 (5 bases each). CDR3 size: 12 residues. The CDR3 DNA sequence: TGTGCCAGCAGCTTAGAGGGGGATACGCAGTATTTT. This translates into CASSLEGDTQYF.

The V call is TRBV6-5, the J call TRBJ1-5; TRBD1 is a possible D gene (6 bases). CDR3 length: 16 amino acids. Germline loops: CDR1 MNHEY, CDR2 SVGAGI. The V and J ends lost 0 bases and 2 bases respectively, with 11 bases between them. CDR3 loop: CASSYSKGGGNQPQHF. As DNA, the CDR3 is TGTGCCAGCAGTTACTCGAAGGGGGGGGGCAATCAGCCCCAGCATTTT.

The rearrangement uses TRBV11-1 and TRBJ2-2, with a weak D call TRBD2 (5 bases). CDR3 length equals 16 residues. Germline V CDR1 and CDR2: SGHAT, FQDESV (reference sequence). Trimming took off 2 bases at V and 0 bases at J, with 10 bases between the two ends. The CDR3 sequence: CASSLRWTPNTGELFF. CDR3 nucleotide sequence: TGTGCCAGCAGCTTAAGGTGGACTCCGAACACCGGGGAGCTGTTTTTT.

The CDR3 reads CASSLRGFSEETQYF. Written as DNA, the CDR3 is TGCGCCAGCAGCTTGAGGGGTTTCTCGGAAGAGACCCAGTACTTC. This chain joins TRBV5-1 and TRBJ2-5; D is perhaps TRBD1 (5 bases). CDR3 length equals 15 residues. Per germline, CDR1 SGHRS and CDR2 YFSETQ. The V gene lost 1 base and the J gene lost 3 bases, with 13 bases spanning the gap.

The CDR3 DNA reads TGTGCCAGCGCCCGAGCCCGACAGGGAGCCAAAAACATTCAGTACTTC. Amino acid sequence: CASARARQGAKNIQYF. The chain joins TRBV27 to TRBJ2-4, with 7 bases lining up with TRBD1. The CDR3 has 16 amino acids. J was trimmed by 0 bases and V by 8 bases; bases with no gene match: 10. Germline CDR1 reads MNHEY; CDR2 reads SMNVEV (reference sequence).

The chain uses TRBV4-1 and TRBJ2-1; 8 nucleotides agree with TRBD2. The CDR3 is 15 residues long. Germline V gene lookup returns CDR1 MGHRA and CDR2 YSYEKL. After removal of 4 bases from V and 3 bases from J, the junction contained 5 bases not matched to a gene. The CDR3 bases are TGCGCCAGCAGCCTCTTAGCGGGGTACTACAATGAGCAGTTCTTC. Its protein product is CASSLLAGYYNEQFF.

The sample holds a few counts of this clone. The chain recombines TRBV12-3 or TRBV12-4 with TRBJ1-6, with 8 bases identical to TRBD1. The CDR3 is 13 amino acids. The V gene end was trimmed by 8 bases and the J gene end by 3 bases; junction bases not matched to a gene: 0. The CDR3 coding sequence is TGTGCCAGCGGACAGGGCTATAATTCACCCCTCCACTTT. Its protein product is CASGQGYNSPLHF.

The rearrangement joins TRBV5-1 to TRBJ1-2, with D perhaps matching TRBD1 (5 bases). The ends were cut back, 3 bases at V and 6 bases at J, with 12 bases in the middle. Germline V lookup: CDR1 SGHRS, CDR2 YFSETQ. This CDR3 contains 13 residues. This CDR3 reads CASSWGELNGYTF. The CDR3 DNA sequence: TGCGCCAGCAGCTGGGGGGAGCTTAATGGCTACACCTTC.

The genes are TRBV7-3 and TRBJ1-2; 8 bases line up with TRBD1. V was pared by 5 bases and J by 8 bases, with 10 bases of the junction left unmatched. CDR1 is SGHTA and CDR2 is FQGTGA in the germline V gene. CDR3 length: 14 amino acids. The CDR3 DNA reads as TGTGCCAGCAGCACTCAGACAGGGGTGCTCGGCTACACCTTC. Its translation: CASSTQTGVLGYTF.

V usage is TRBV5-4 and J usage is TRBJ1-1, with TRBD1 matching 7 bases. Per the germline V gene, CDR1 is SGHNT and CDR2 is YYREEE (reference sequence). The CDR3 extends over 14 amino acids. J lost 4 bases, V lost 1 base, and 4 bases had no gene match. In DNA, the CDR3 is TGTGCCAGCAGCTTGCAGGGGGTGAGCACTGAAGCTTTCTTT. Translated, it gives CASSLQGVSTEAFF.

A remark on this clone: Within the sample, other DNA sequences also encode this same CDR3. V is TRBV4-2 and J is TRBJ1-2; D is ambiguous. The CDR3 length is 15 residues. The germline gives CDR1 LGHNA, CDR2 YNFKEQ. V lost 0 bases to trimming and J lost 3 bases, with 11 bases between them. This CDR3 reads CASSQDRGRDYGYTF. The CDR3 DNA reads TGTGCCAGCAGCCAAGATCGAGGCAGAGACTATGGCTACACCTTC.

The rearrangement joins TRBV19 to TRBJ2-5; 10 bases are shared with TRBD1. The CDR3 is 16 amino acids. CDR1 and CDR2 from the germline V gene are LNHDA and SQIVND (reference sequence). With V trimmed by 5 bases and J by 4 bases, 10 bases remained unmatched. The CDR3 region is CASSGWDRGGRETQYF. The CDR3 nucleotides read TGTGCCAGTAGTGGGTGGGACAGGGGAGGCCGAGAGACCCAGTACTTC.

V is TRBV6-1 and J is TRBJ1-1; D is undetermined. V was pared by 3 bases and J by 1 base, with 15 bases between. Germline lookup yields CDR1 MNHNS and CDR2 SASEGT. The CDR3 consists of 16 residues. The CDR3 here is CASSEGWGGRNTEAFF. The DNA for the CDR3 is TGTGCCAGCAGTGAGGGTTGGGGAGGGCGGAACACTGAAGCTTTCTTT.

This clone was observed a single time. The genes are TRBV6-1 and TRBJ2-7; D might be TRBD1 (5 bases). The V gene's germline CDR1 is MNHNS and CDR2 SASEGT. The CDR3 runs to 14 residues. V was trimmed by 1 base and J by 5 bases, leaving 12 bases between them. CDR3 residues: CASSEGQGPDEQYF. As DNA, the CDR3 is TGTGCCAGCAGTGAAGGGCAGGGTCCCGACGAGCAGTACTTC.

CDR3 residues: CAWSLGQANYEQYF. In DNA, the CDR3 is TGTGCCTGGAGTCTTGGACAGGCCAACTACGAGCAGTACTTC. The chain recombines TRBV30 with TRBJ2-7, with 7 bases aligning to TRBD1. The CDR3 covers 14 residues. Germline CDR1 GTSNPN, CDR2 SVGIG (reference sequence). Trimming took 2 bases from V and 3 from J; bases not matched to a gene: 7.

This chain joins TRBV27 and TRBJ2-7, with 8 positions matching TRBD2. Germline lookup yields CDR1 MNHEY and CDR2 SMNVEV (reference sequence). Trimming at V came to 2 bases and at J to 0 bases, leaving 9 bases not matched to a gene. This CDR3 is built from 17 residues. The CDR3 nucleotides are TGTGCCAGCAGTTTAAGGGGCGGGAGGCACACCTCCTACGAGCAGTACTTC. This gives the protein CASSLRGGRHTSYEQYF.

The rearrangement uses TRBV6-5 and TRBJ1-1, with 10 bases fitting TRBD1. This CDR3 has 13 residues. CDR1 and CDR2 from the germline V gene are MNHEY and SVGAGI. This CDR3 reads CAVGTGANTEAFF. The DNA for the CDR3 is TGTGCAGTTGGGACAGGGGCGAACACTGAAGCTTTCTTT.

This rearrangement joins TRBV27 to TRBJ2-1, with 8 bases fitting TRBD2. Germline values: CDR1 MNHEY, CDR2 SMNVEV (reference sequence). The CDR3 has 16 residues. After removal of 4 bases from V and 9 bases from J, the junction contained 14 bases not matched to a gene. CDR3 protein: CASSSPGLGPLSEQFF. CDR3 nucleotides: TGTGCCAGCAGTTCGCCGGGACTAGGCCCTTTGAGTGAGCAGTTCTTC.

The V and J genes are TRBV28 and TRBJ2-5; unclear D gene. Deletions cut 7 bases from V and 7 bases from J, with 13 bases between. The CDR3 sequence is 12 residues long. Germline V gene data show CDR1 as MDHEN and CDR2 as SYDVKM. In DNA, the CDR3 is TGTGCCAGCATCTCGCCAATCGGGACCCAGTACTTC. This encodes CASISPIGTQYF.

The V call is TRBV28, the J call TRBJ1-2, with D perhaps TRBD1 (5 bases). Germline CDR1 is MDHEN and CDR2 is SYDVKM. V dropped 2 bases and J dropped 2 bases, with 9 bases sitting between them. The CDR3 totals 14 residues. CDR3 region: CASSLTRQNYGYTF. In DNA, the CDR3 is TGTGCCAGCAGTTTAACGAGACAGAACTATGGCTACACCTTC.

The rearrangement uses TRBV28 and TRBJ1-3; TRBD1 might be the D (6 bases). The CDR3 sequence is 14 residues long. CDR1 and CDR2 from the germline V gene are MDHEN and SYDVKM. The ends were cut back, 4 bases at V and 3 bases at J, with 10 bases in the middle. The chain's CDR3 is CASSSHRDGNTIYF. The CDR3 bases are TGTGCCAGCAGTTCTCACAGGGATGGAAACACCATATATTTT.